These T cell receptor beta chains were read from a single sample in a study of blood T cell repertoires in COVID-19. Measured with immunoSEQ multiplex PCR; TCRdb has only the in-frame clones, and not every one. Of more than 75,000 clones listed, 88% were seen once; the top ten hold approximately 4.8%. The sample comprised peripheral blood. The origin of the receptors is a woman aged 80 or over with active COVID-19. Both conserved end residues are part of each CDR3. D genes are given only for firm matches. Only part of the rows carry a size: once, few, many, or a class if the clone is expanded.

J gene: TRBJ2-6; D gene: NA; clone size: NA; CDR3 length: 20; V gene: TRBV23-1; CDR3 protein: CASSQSAAGRPCSGANVLTF; CDR3 DNA: TGCGCCAGCAGTCAATCAGCGGCGGGCAGGCCCTGCTCTGGGGCCAACGTCCTGACTTTC
J gene: TRBJ2-7; D gene: NA; clone size: once; CDR3 length: 15; V gene: TRBV6-5; CDR3 protein: CASSLGQGSSYEQYF; CDR3 DNA: TGTGCCAGCAGTCTGGGACAAGGATCGTCCTACGAGCAGTACTTC
J gene: TRBJ2-6; D gene: TRBD1; clone size: NA; CDR3 length: 17; V gene: TRBV10-3; CDR3 protein: CAISEGQARSGANVLTF; CDR3 DNA: TGTGCCATCAGTGAAGGACAGGCCCGCTCTGGGGCCAACGTCCTGACTTTC
J gene: TRBJ2-1; D gene: NA; clone size: NA; CDR3 length: 14; V gene: TRBV7-9; CDR3 protein: CASSLVTTDNEQFF; CDR3 DNA: TGTGCCAGCAGCTTAGTAACCACAGACAATGAGCAGTTCTTC
J gene: TRBJ2-1; D gene: NA; clone size: NA; CDR3 length: 14; V gene: TRBV7-2; CDR3 protein: CASTRGPGVGEQFF; CDR3 DNA: TGTGCCAGCACCCGCGGCCCCGGTGTTGGTGAGCAGTTCTTC
J gene: TRBJ2-1; D gene: TRBD2; clone size: NA; CDR3 length: 16; V gene: TRBV5-1; CDR3 protein: CASSQGPTSGYNEQFF; CDR3 DNA: TGCGCCAGCAGCCAGGGCCCCACTAGCGGTTACAATGAGCAGTTCTTC
J gene: TRBJ2-7; D gene: NA; clone size: NA; CDR3 length: 14; V gene: TRBV28; CDR3 protein: CASSLSRGTDEQYF; CDR3 DNA: TGTGCCAGCAGTTTATCCCGGGGGACGGACGAGCAGTACTTC
J gene: TRBJ1-2; D gene: NA; clone size: NA; CDR3 length: 14; V gene: TRBV27; CDR3 protein: CASSLFYGDYGYTF; CDR3 DNA: TGTGCCAGCAGTTTATTTTACGGGGACTATGGCTACACCTTC
J gene: TRBJ2-2; D gene: NA; clone size: NA; CDR3 length: 16; V gene: TRBV7-8; CDR3 protein: CASSLRIQENTGELFF; CDR3 DNA: TGTGCCAGCAGCTTAAGAATACAGGAGAACACCGGGGAGCTGTTTTTT
J gene: TRBJ1-3; D gene: NA; clone size: NA; CDR3 length: 21; V gene: TRBV6-6; CDR3 protein: CASSPDTQTVLAAVGGNTIYF; CDR3 DNA: TGTGCCAGCAGCCCGGACACCCAAACCGTCTTGGCCGCGGTGGGTGGAAACACCATATATTTT
J gene: TRBJ2-7; D gene: NA; clone size: NA; CDR3 length: 12; V gene: TRBV7-2; CDR3 protein: CASGPGAYEQYF; CDR3 DNA: TGTGCCAGCGGCCCGGGGGCCTACGAGCAGTACTTC
J gene: TRBJ2-1; D gene: TRBD2; clone size: NA; CDR3 length: 16; V gene: TRBV7-2; CDR3 protein: CASSSKAGVSYNEQFF; CDR3 DNA: TGTGCCAGCAGCTCTAAAGCGGGAGTCTCCTACAATGAGCAGTTCTTC
J gene: TRBJ1-1; D gene: NA; clone size: NA; CDR3 length: 14; V gene: TRBV19; CDR3 protein: CASRMNRLNTEAFF; CDR3 DNA: TGTGCCAGTAGAATGAACAGGTTAAACACTGAAGCTTTCTTT
J gene: TRBJ2-3; D gene: NA; clone size: NA; CDR3 length: 15; V gene: TRBV7-3; CDR3 protein: CASSQPGEGTDTQYF; CDR3 DNA: TGTGCCAGCAGCCAACCAGGGGAAGGCACAGATACGCAGTATTTT
J gene: TRBJ2-2; D gene: TRBD2; clone size: once; CDR3 length: 14; V gene: TRBV4-3; CDR3 protein: CASSHTGGTGELFF; CDR3 DNA: TGCGCCAGCAGCCACACGGGGGGCACCGGGGAGCTGTTTTTT
J gene: TRBJ2-5; D gene: TRBD1; clone size: NA; CDR3 length: 11; V gene: TRBV7-9; CDR3 protein: CASRGQASQYF; CDR3 DNA: TGTGCCAGCAGAGGACAGGCCTCCCAGTACTTC
J gene: TRBJ2-7; D gene: TRBD1; clone size: NA; CDR3 length: 16; V gene: TRBV14; CDR3 protein: CASSHTTGGTSYEQYF; CDR3 DNA: TGTGCCAGCAGCCACACGACAGGGGGTACGTCCTACGAGCAGTACTTC
J gene: TRBJ2-7; D gene: NA; clone size: NA; CDR3 length: 14; V gene: TRBV3-1/TRBV3-2; CDR3 protein: CASSQDQVDFKQYF; CDR3 DNA: TGTGCCAGCAGCCAAGATCAGGTGGATTTTAAGCAGTACTTC
J gene: TRBJ2-1; D gene: NA; clone size: NA; CDR3 length: 13; V gene: TRBV19; CDR3 protein: CASTGRSYNEQFF; CDR3 DNA: TGTGCCAGTACAGGGCGTTCCTACAATGAGCAGTTCTTC
J gene: TRBJ2-3; D gene: TRBD1; clone size: NA; CDR3 length: 16; V gene: TRBV7-2; CDR3 protein: CASSYPWTGMPDTQYF; CDR3 DNA: TGTGCCAGCAGCTACCCGTGGACAGGGATGCCAGATACGCAGTATTTT
J gene: TRBJ2-3; D gene: TRBD1; clone size: few; CDR3 length: 15; V gene: TRBV28; CDR3 protein: CASSLWGQGQDTQYF; CDR3 DNA: TGTGCCAGCAGTTTATGGGGACAGGGGCAAGATACGCAGTATTTT
J gene: TRBJ2-4; D gene: NA; clone size: once; CDR3 length: 16; V gene: TRBV5-6; CDR3 protein: CASSLVGGRKENIQYF; CDR3 DNA: TGTGCCAGCAGCTTGGTTGGGGGGAGGAAGGAAAACATTCAGTACTTC
J gene: TRBJ2-1; D gene: TRBD2; clone size: NA; CDR3 length: 13; V gene: TRBV30; CDR3 protein: CARSGSSYNEQFF; CDR3 DNA: TGTGCCAGAAGCGGGAGCTCCTACAATGAGCAGTTCTTC
J gene: TRBJ2-7; D gene: TRBD2; clone size: NA; CDR3 length: 18; V gene: TRBV7-8; CDR3 protein: CASSLVGSGTSGNYEQYF; CDR3 DNA: TGTGCCAGCAGCTTAGTGGGTTCCGGGACTAGCGGGAACTACGAGCAGTACTTC
J gene: TRBJ2-7; D gene: TRBD2; clone size: NA; CDR3 length: 15; V gene: TRBV2; CDR3 protein: CASLDRLAGPGEQYF; CDR3 DNA: TGTGCCAGCTTGGATAGACTAGCGGGACCGGGGGAGCAGTACTTC
J gene: TRBJ2-5; D gene: TRBD1; clone size: NA; CDR3 length: 16; V gene: TRBV5-1; CDR3 protein: CASIPGGTGEVETQYF; CDR3 DNA: TGCGCCAGCATTCCAGGAGGGACAGGGGAAGTCGAGACCCAGTACTTC
J gene: TRBJ2-7; D gene: NA; clone size: NA; CDR3 length: 14; V gene: TRBV6-5; CDR3 protein: CASRAADSSYEQYF; CDR3 DNA: TGTGCCAGCAGGGCCGCCGACAGCTCCTACGAGCAGTACTTC
J gene: TRBJ2-2; D gene: NA; clone size: NA; CDR3 length: 11; V gene: TRBV24-1; CDR3 protein: CATEDSGELFF; CDR3 DNA: TGTGCCACAGAAGACAGCGGGGAGCTGTTTTTT
J gene: TRBJ1-5; D gene: NA; clone size: NA; CDR3 length: 14; V gene: TRBV24-1; CDR3 protein: CATSDKQVNQPQHF; CDR3 DNA: TGTGCCACCAGTGATAAGCAGGTCAATCAGCCCCAGCATTTT
J gene: TRBJ2-7; D gene: TRBD2; clone size: few; CDR3 length: 15; V gene: TRBV6-6; CDR3 protein: CASRHTTSGPYEQYF; CDR3 DNA: TGTGCCAGCAGACACACGACTAGCGGACCCTACGAGCAGTACTTC
J gene: TRBJ1-5; D gene: TRBD1; clone size: NA; CDR3 length: 16; V gene: TRBV5-5; CDR3 protein: CASSLSVGQGSQPQHF; CDR3 DNA: TGTGCCAGCAGCTTATCAGTGGGACAGGGGAGTCAGCCCCAGCATTTT
J gene: TRBJ2-3; D gene: NA; clone size: NA; CDR3 length: 16; V gene: TRBV24-1; CDR3 protein: CATSDVGRGRTDTQYF; CDR3 DNA: TGTGCCACCAGTGATGTGGGGCGGGGCCGGACAGATACGCAGTATTTT
J gene: TRBJ2-2; D gene: NA; clone size: NA; CDR3 length: 15; V gene: TRBV10-3; CDR3 protein: CAISESTKNTGELFF; CDR3 DNA: TGTGCCATCAGTGAGTCGACAAAGAACACCGGGGAGCTGTTTTTT
J gene: TRBJ2-7; D gene: NA; clone size: NA; CDR3 length: 13; V gene: TRBV27; CDR3 protein: CASSPSPYYEQYF; CDR3 DNA: TGTGCCAGCAGTCCCTCCCCCTACTACGAGCAGTACTTC
J gene: TRBJ1-4; D gene: NA; clone size: NA; CDR3 length: 16; V gene: TRBV6-5; CDR3 protein: CASSYRVRGKNEKLFF; CDR3 DNA: TGTGCCAGCAGTTACCGGGTGAGAGGGAAAAATGAAAAACTGTTTTTT
J gene: TRBJ2-1; D gene: NA; clone size: NA; CDR3 length: 15; V gene: TRBV5-6; CDR3 protein: CASSPLLVPYNEQFF; CDR3 DNA: TGTGCCAGCAGCCCGCTACTAGTGCCCTACAATGAGCAGTTCTTC
J gene: TRBJ2-7; D gene: TRBD2; clone size: NA; CDR3 length: 10; V gene: TRBV23-1; CDR3 protein: CASSGGEQYF; CDR3 DNA: TGCGCCAGCAGCGGGGGGGAGCAGTACTTC
J gene: TRBJ2-7; D gene: NA; clone size: NA; CDR3 length: 15; V gene: TRBV10-3; CDR3 protein: CAIRSRDSTTYEQYF; CDR3 DNA: TGTGCCATCAGATCCCGGGACTCAACCACCTACGAGCAGTACTTC
J gene: TRBJ2-3; D gene: NA; clone size: NA; CDR3 length: 16; V gene: TRBV3-1/TRBV3-2; CDR3 protein: CASSQRVGGGTDTQYF; CDR3 DNA: TGTGCCAGCAGCCAAAGGGTAGGGGGTGGCACAGATACGCAGTATTTT
J gene: TRBJ2-7; D gene: TRBD1; clone size: NA; CDR3 length: 15; V gene: TRBV5-6; CDR3 protein: CASSFRGMSSYEQYF; CDR3 DNA: TGTGCCAGCAGCTTCAGGGGGATGAGCTCCTACGAGCAGTACTTC
J gene: TRBJ2-7; D gene: TRBD1; clone size: NA; CDR3 length: 13; V gene: TRBV6-6; CDR3 protein: CASMAGGRDEQYF; CDR3 DNA: TGTGCCAGCATGGCAGGGGGCCGGGACGAGCAGTACTTC
J gene: TRBJ2-7; D gene: TRBD2; clone size: NA; CDR3 length: 12; V gene: TRBV6-5; CDR3 protein: CASSTSGYEQYF; CDR3 DNA: TGTGCCAGCAGCACTAGCGGGTACGAGCAGTACTTC
J gene: TRBJ1-2; D gene: NA; clone size: NA; CDR3 length: 12; V gene: TRBV12-3/TRBV12-4; CDR3 protein: CASSFSQDGYTF; CDR3 DNA: TGTGCCAGCAGTTTTTCTCAGGATGGCTACACCTTC
J gene: TRBJ2-2; D gene: TRBD2; clone size: NA; CDR3 length: 16; V gene: TRBV19; CDR3 protein: CASSIAGGDVAGELFF; CDR3 DNA: TGTGCCAGTAGTATAGCGGGAGGCGATGTCGCCGGGGAGCTGTTTTTT
J gene: TRBJ2-2; D gene: TRBD1; clone size: few; CDR3 length: 17; V gene: TRBV18; CDR3 protein: CASSPPWDSINTGELFF; CDR3 DNA: TGTGCCAGCTCACCACCGTGGGACAGCATAAACACCGGGGAGCTGTTTTTT
J gene: TRBJ2-1; D gene: NA; clone size: NA; CDR3 length: 14; V gene: TRBV7-8; CDR3 protein: CASRGSLRHNEQFF; CDR3 DNA: TGTGCCAGCAGAGGGAGTCTTAGGCACAATGAGCAGTTCTTC
J gene: TRBJ1-1; D gene: NA; clone size: NA; CDR3 length: 14; V gene: TRBV9; CDR3 protein: CASSVSGQNTEAFF; CDR3 DNA: TGTGCCAGCAGCGTTTCAGGACAAAACACTGAAGCTTTCTTT
J gene: TRBJ1-1; D gene: NA; clone size: NA; CDR3 length: 15; V gene: TRBV6-2/TRBV6-3; CDR3 protein: CASSYRGGVGTEAFF; CDR3 DNA: TGTGCCAGCAGTTACCGCGGGGGCGTTGGGACTGAAGCTTTCTTT
J gene: TRBJ2-3; D gene: TRBD2; clone size: NA; CDR3 length: 18; V gene: TRBV9; CDR3 protein: CASSTRGLAGGGTDTQYF; CDR3 DNA: TGTGCCAGCAGCACCCGCGGGCTAGCGGGAGGGGGCACAGATACGCAGTATTTT
J gene: TRBJ2-5; D gene: NA; clone size: NA; CDR3 length: 12; V gene: TRBV4-2; CDR3 protein: CASSQDRETQYF; CDR3 DNA: TGTGCCAGCAGCCAAGATCGGGAGACCCAGTACTTC
J gene: TRBJ2-1; D gene: TRBD2; clone size: NA; CDR3 length: 18; V gene: TRBV4-1; CDR3 protein: CASSQDRGTSGRGNEQFF; CDR3 DNA: TGCGCCAGCAGCCAAGATCGAGGGACTAGCGGGAGGGGTAATGAGCAGTTCTTC
J gene: TRBJ2-3; D gene: TRBD1; clone size: NA; CDR3 length: 15; V gene: TRBV18; CDR3 protein: CASSPGQPGGDTQYF; CDR3 DNA: TGTGCCAGCTCACCGGGACAGCCAGGGGGAGATACGCAGTATTTT
J gene: TRBJ2-7; D gene: TRBD2; clone size: NA; CDR3 length: 14; V gene: TRBV10-3; CDR3 protein: CAISGLTSSYEQYF; CDR3 DNA: TGTGCCATCAGTGGATTGACTAGCAGCTACGAGCAGTACTTC
J gene: TRBJ2-7; D gene: TRBD2; clone size: NA; CDR3 length: 16; V gene: TRBV27; CDR3 protein: CASSLRAGGSLYEQYF; CDR3 DNA: TGTGCCAGCAGTTTAAGGGCGGGCGGGAGTTTGTACGAGCAGTACTTC
J gene: TRBJ2-2; D gene: NA; clone size: NA; CDR3 length: 15; V gene: TRBV5-4; CDR3 protein: CASSPPSGSTGELFF; CDR3 DNA: TGTGCCAGCAGCCCCCCCAGCGGGTCCACCGGGGAGCTGTTTTTT